This T cell receptor beta chain was sequenced in a study of cytomegalovirus exposure and HLA in healthy donors. Study-wide results and limits: Roughly even sequencing depth across donors was the assumption behind the presence/absence analyses.

Trimming at V came to 1 base and at J to 4 bases, leaving 3 bases not matched to a gene. The CDR3 has 15 amino acids. Germline values: CDR1 LGHNA, CDR2 YNFKEQ. In the case of this clone: Its specificity is not known.

PCR involved 60 Vbeta and 13 Jbeta primers. Assay used: immunoSEQ multiplex PCR; TCRdb lists only in-frame clones, some missing. The table includes fewer than 250,000 clones, roughly four fifths detected once. The chain uses TRBV4-2 and TRBJ2-5, with 10 bases fitting TRBD1. The sequenced sample consisted of PBMCs. This receptor was taken from a woman aged 30 to 39 in good health and CMV-seropositive. CDR3 amino acids: CASSQGQGAGETQYF. The CDR3 region has the DNA TGTGCCAGCAGCCAAGGACAGGGGGCGGGAGAGACCCAGTACTTC.